These T cell receptor beta chains were read from a single sample in a study of Graves' ophthalmopathy and Graves' hyperthyroidism. TCRdb processed the multiplex PCR reads anew with MiXCR; each CDR3 protein has one entry. Here the sample spans about 370,000 distinct CDR3 sequences, about 18% being singletons. Material for sequencing was peripheral blood. These TCRs come from an adult woman with stable Graves' hyperthyroidism. CDR3s include the opening cysteine and the closing phenylalanine or tryptophan. Each record gives: V gene, D gene, CDR3 protein. A D gene is named only where the DNA matches it firmly.

V: TRBV12-3/TRBV12-4; D: TRBD1; CDR3: CASRDPDRANTEAFF
V: TRBV3-1; D: NA; CDR3: CASTAVQETQYF
V: TRBV5-1; D: NA; CDR3: CASSLERVGETQYF
V: TRBV19; D: NA; CDR3: CASSPAGHQPQHF
V: TRBV2; D: TRBD1; CDR3: CASTRSRDRGADYGYTF
V: TRBV7-9; D: NA; CDR3: CASSSRITEAFF
V: TRBV3-1; D: NA; CDR3: CASSQGGGNYGYTF
V: TRBV29-1; D: TRBD2; CDR3: CSGLGLAGGETQYF
V: TRBV14; D: NA; CDR3: CASSQEMASEAFF
V: TRBV12-3/TRBV12-4; D: NA; CDR3: CASSLLRTGLAKNIKYF
V: TRBV12-3/TRBV12-4; D: TRBD2; CDR3: CASKHGAGVSGEQYF
V: TRBV12-3/TRBV12-4; D: TRBD1; CDR3: CASKRGTGGLTEAFF
V: TRBV9; D: TRBD1; CDR3: CASSVGDSPGYTF
V: TRBV20-1; D: NA; CDR3: CSATPEEAQYF
V: TRBV7-2; D: NA; CDR3: CASSLVGGNLAVYEQYF
V: TRBV28; D: NA; CDR3: CASSLTPGMNTEAFF
V: TRBV15; D: NA; CDR3: CATSRDQVSGNTIYF
V: TRBV6-2/TRBV6-3; D: NA; CDR3: CASSYSTPSGETQYF
V: TRBV6-2/TRBV6-3; D: TRBD2; CDR3: CASSNTHPAGAGANVLTF
V: TRBV6-2/TRBV6-3; D: NA; CDR3: CASSYGQWYEQYF
V: TRBV29-1; D: TRBD1; CDR3: CSVLGTATKGYTF
V: TRBV6-1; D: TRBD1; CDR3: CASSRTGGDNSPLHF
V: TRBV20-1; D: TRBD1; CDR3: CSATGQGASRETQYF
V: TRBV11-2; D: NA; CDR3: CASSLYGTSNQPQHF
V: TRBV2; D: NA; CDR3: CASSEGGFGQPQHF
V: TRBV4-3; D: NA; CDR3: CASSQDTYMNTEAFF
V: TRBV7-2; D: TRBD2; CDR3: CASSLEGLAGGKYQETQYF
V: TRBV28; D: NA; CDR3: CASRQDQPQHF
V: TRBV12-3/TRBV12-4; D: TRBD1; CDR3: CASSPRTGISYEQYF
V: TRBV24-1; D: TRBD1; CDR3: CATSPATGTTYNEQFF
V: TRBV6-5; D: NA; CDR3: CASRRSGWGETQYF
V: TRBV5-1; D: NA; CDR3: CASSLDRAYSYEQYF
V: TRBV6-5; D: NA; CDR3: CASSYLASSFGETQYF